Following are 25 T cell receptor beta chains from one sample sequenced in a study of OX40 agonist ivuxolimab in advanced cancers. Library construction relied on the immunoSEQ multiplex PCR assay. TCRdb took this table from immuneACCESS and kept in-frame rearrangements with V and J called. Such tables lack part of the clones; where checked against another copy, unresolved V genes explain under half of the gap, and the rest is unexplained. This sample is represented by roughly 36,000 clones; 65% to 80% of them were singletons. Under 20% of the sample is held by the ten biggest clonotypes. Source: CD4+ or CD8+ T cells sorted from blood, taken in a trial of the OX40 agonist ivuxolimab. These receptors were obtained from an adult with an advanced solid tumor such as melanoma, head and neck, liver or kidney cancer.

The gene calls are TRBV28 and TRBJ2-2, with unresolved D. V was clipped by 5 bases and J by 4 bases, with 11 bases between them. CDR1 is MDHEN and CDR2 is SYDVKM in the germline V gene. CDR3 size: 14 residues. CDR3 DNA sequence: TGTGCCAGCAGTACTCCTACCCTCACCGGGGAGCTGTTTTTT. It yields the protein CASSTPTLTGELFF.

This clone came up a few times. This chain uses TRBV9 with TRBJ2-5, with 8 bases lining up with TRBD1. CDR1 SGDLS and CDR2 YYNGEE come from the germline V gene. J gave up 5 bases and V 2 bases, and 5 bases lay outside the gene matches. The CDR3 has 14 residues. The DNA for the CDR3 is TGTGCCAGCAGCGTTATGGACAGGGATGAGACCCAGTACTTC. It codes for CASSVMDRDETQYF.

This chain connects TRBV5-1 to TRBJ1-4; D gene ambiguous. Per the germline V gene, CDR1 is SGHRS and CDR2 is YFSETQ. CDR3 length: 17 amino acids. The ends were cut back, 0 bases at V and 0 bases at J, with 12 bases in the middle. The CDR3 reads CASSLALGFATNEKLFF. The CDR3 bases are TGCGCCAGCAGCTTGGCCTTGGGCTTTGCAACTAATGAAAAACTGTTTTTT.

The chain combines TRBV23-1 with TRBJ2-5, with D unclear. TRBV23-1 is an ORF for which the function is uncertain. This CDR3 has 13 residues. Between the trimmed V and J ends, which lost 0 bases and 6 bases, there was a span of 8 bases. The CDR3 sequence is CASSQSEIKTQYF. DNA for the CDR3: TGCGCCAGCAGTCAATCGGAGATAAAGACCCAGTACTTC.

The chain combines TRBV30 with TRBJ1-3, with D hard to call. Trimming pared 2 bases from V and 1 base from J, leaving 6 bases between. Looked up from germline, CDR1 is GTSNPN and CDR2 is SVGIG (reference sequence). The CDR3 runs 13 residues. CDR3 sequence: CAWSIGSGNTIYF. The CDR3 bases are TGTGCCTGGAGTATCGGGTCTGGAAACACCATATATTTT.

This clone was seen a handful of times. The chain is built from TRBV2 and TRBJ2-7; D could derive from TRBD1 or TRBD2 (5 bases each). Germline values: CDR1 SNHLY, CDR2 FYNNEI. The CDR3 spans 12 residues. Trimming removed 2 bases from V and 6 bases from J, with 8 bases in between. DNA of the CDR3: TGTGCCAGCAGTGAACGGGGCACCGAGCAGTACTTC. Amino acid sequence: CASSERGTEQYF.

V and J are TRBV5-5 and TRBJ1-5, with D maybe TRBD1 (6 bases). The CDR3 contains 15 residues. V lost 0 bases and J lost 1, with 8 bases in between. Germline-derived CDR1 and CDR2 are SGHKS and YYEKEE (reference sequence). The CDR3 region has the DNA TGTGCCAGCAGCTTGGGGGGGCGCAGCAATCAGCCCCAGCATTTT. The encoded protein is CASSLGGRSNQPQHF.

The CDR3 coding sequence is TGTGCCAGCAGATACCTTTCGTCCGGAGCGAGAGAGACCCAGTACTTC. Its translation is CASRYLSSGARETQYF. V usage is TRBV7-8 and J usage is TRBJ2-5; the D is unclear. Germline V lookup: CDR1 SGHVS, CDR2 FQNEAQ. The V and J ends lost 6 bases and 4 bases respectively, with 21 bases between them. There are 16 residues in the CDR3.

The J gene is TRBJ2-1, the V gene TRBV19, with D perhaps being TRBD1 or TRBD2 (5 bases each). This CDR3 comprises 15 residues. Germline values: CDR1 LNHDA, CDR2 SQIVND (reference sequence). V shed 0 bases and J shed 5 bases, with 11 bases lying between them. The CDR3 nucleotides read TGTGCCAGTAGTATAGAGGGACGATGGAACAATGAGCAGTTCTTC. Protein sequence: CASSIEGRWNNEQFF.

This clone was observed a single time. V gene TRBV27 combines with J gene TRBJ1-1; D is unresolved. This CDR3 is 12 amino acids long. The germline CDR1 and CDR2 sequences are MNHEY and SMNVEV (reference sequence). Trimming shortened V by 3 bases and J by 4 bases, and 6 bases separated the two germline ends. CDR3 bases: TGTGCCAGCAGTTTTGATCGCACTGAAGCTTTCTTT. This codes for CASSFDRTEAFF.

The chain carries TRBV5-1 and TRBJ1-2, with a weak D call TRBD1 (5 bases). This CDR3 is 14 amino acids long. Germline loops: CDR1 SGHRS, CDR2 YFSETQ. V lost 4 bases and J lost 0, with 10 bases in between. In nucleotides, the CDR3 is TGCGCCAGCAGCCCACGGGGGGCTAACTATGGCTACACCTTC. Its protein is CASSPRGANYGYTF.

The chain is built from TRBV2 and TRBJ2-7; TRBD2 might be the D (5 bases). In germline, CDR1 is SNHLY, CDR2 FYNNEI. V was pared by 7 bases and J by 5 bases, with 12 bases between. This CDR3 has 12 amino acids. Written as DNA, the CDR3 is TGTGCCAGCAAATCGGGGTACCACGAGCAGTACTTC. This gives the protein CASKSGYHEQYF.

The sample holds one count of this clone. V and J are TRBV5-1 and TRBJ1-2, with D hard to call. Germline values: CDR1 SGHRS, CDR2 YFSETQ. With 0 bases removed from V and 6 bases from J, the gap between germline ends came to 9 bases. The CDR3 extends over 13 amino acids. CDR3 bases: TGCGCCAGCAGCTTGGCCGGGGTGGATGGCTACACCTTC. The encoded protein is CASSLAGVDGYTF.

This rearrangement joins TRBV29-1 to TRBJ2-7; D perhaps matches TRBD2 (6 bases). This CDR3 has 13 amino acids. V shed 4 bases and J shed 5 bases, with 15 bases lying between them. Germline CDR1 reads SQVTM; CDR2 reads ANQGSEA. In nucleotides, the CDR3 is TGCAGCGTTGGTGGGGGGAGATTGGACGAGCAGTACGTC. The encoded protein is CSVGGGRLDEQYV.

The gene calls are TRBV6-1 and TRBJ1-2; maybe TRBD1 (5 bases). Trimming stripped 6 bases from V and 3 bases from J, with 8 bases between. CDR3 length: 12 amino acids. CDR1 MNHNS and CDR2 SASEGT come from the germline V gene. CDR3 in DNA: TGTGCCAGCAGCGACAGCTACTATGGCTACACCTTC. Translated, it gives CASSDSYYGYTF.

This clone came up a few times. The chain combines TRBV7-9 with TRBJ1-2; 9 bases fit TRBD1. This CDR3 region has 13 residues. V lost 6 bases, J lost 8 bases, and 7 bases stayed unmatched. In germline, CDR1 is SEHNR, CDR2 FQNEAQ (reference sequence). CDR3 nucleotides: TGTGCCAGCAGTGGGACAGGGTATCTCGGCTACACCTTC. This gives the protein CASSGTGYLGYTF.

This clone showed up just once. This chain uses TRBV30 with TRBJ1-1; D is possibly TRBD1 (6 bases). The CDR3 totals 12 residues. Germline CDR1 is GTSNPN and CDR2 is SVGIG (reference sequence). Trimming stripped 5 bases from V and 2 bases from J, with 9 bases between. Here the CDR3 DNA reads TGTGCCTGGGGACAGACAAACACTGAAGCTTTCTTT. It codes for CAWGQTNTEAFF.

This clone was observed a single time. The gene calls are TRBV19 and TRBJ2-5; the D gene could be TRBD1 or TRBD2 (6 bases each). Germline V gene sequence: CDR1 LNHDA, CDR2 SQIVND (reference sequence). The V and J ends lost 3 bases and 5 bases respectively, with 13 bases between them. The CDR3 loop spans 14 amino acids. CDR3 nucleotide sequence: TGTGCCAGTAGTATGTGGGGGGCCGGGGAGACCCAGTACTTC. Residues: CASSMWGAGETQYF.

This chain links TRBV5-1 with TRBJ2-7; 8 nucleotides match TRBD1. V dropped 3 bases and J dropped 6; count of bases not matched to a gene: 8. This CDR3 comprises 14 residues. Per germline, CDR1 SGHRS and CDR2 YFSETQ. The CDR3 loop is CASSSQGAGPEQYF. The CDR3 nucleotides are TGCGCCAGCAGCTCCCAGGGGGCTGGTCCCGAGCAGTACTTC.

This clone was counted a single time. The chain couples TRBV29-1 to TRBJ1-2; D is perhaps TRBD1 (6 bases). CDR1 is SQVTM, CDR2 ANQGSEA, per germline. This CDR3 is built from 12 residues. The V end was cut by 6 bases, the J end by 4 bases, with 12 bases between. CDR3 protein: CSVGTRTYGYTF. In nucleotides, the CDR3 is TGCAGCGTCGGGACAAGAACCTATGGCTACACCTTC.

J is TRBJ2-1 and V is TRBV19; a weak D match, TRBD1 (5 bases). Trimming left V 6 bases short and J 0 bases short, with 9 bases between. Per germline, CDR1 LNHDA and CDR2 SQIVND (reference sequence). The CDR3 totals 14 residues. The CDR3 here is CASSAGISYNEQFF. The CDR3 DNA reads as TGTGCCAGTAGCGCAGGGATCTCCTACAATGAGCAGTTCTTC.

The chain is built from TRBV6-5 and TRBJ1-3; no clear D. V lost 6 bases, J lost 0 bases, and 9 bases lay in between. CDR1 and CDR2 from the germline V gene are MNHEY and SVGAGI. The CDR3 runs 14 residues. The CDR3: CASRPPSSGNTIYF. DNA for the CDR3: TGTGCCAGCAGGCCCCCAAGCTCTGGAAACACCATATATTTT.

The DNA for the CDR3 is TGTGCCAGCAGCCAAGGGTTGGAGCGGGATACGCAGTATTTT. Translating gives CASSQGLERDTQYF. The chain has TRBV14 and TRBJ2-3; D might be TRBD2 (5 bases). The CDR3 is 14 residues long. Between the trimmed V and J ends, which lost 1 base and 6 bases, there was a span of 11 bases. Per germline, CDR1 SGHDN and CDR2 FVKESK.

The chain uses TRBV7-6 and TRBJ2-7, with no clear D. Germline-derived CDR1 and CDR2 are SGHVS and FNYEAQ. Trimming shortened V by 3 bases and J by 4 bases, and 4 bases separated the two germline ends. The CDR3 sequence is 11 residues long. CDR3 sequence (DNA): TGTGCCAGCAGCTTCGAATACGAGCAGTACTTC. It encodes CASSFEYEQYF.

V and J are TRBV19 and TRBJ1-1; D may be TRBD1 (6 bases). V lost 5 bases to trimming and J lost 5 bases, with 12 bases between them. The germline gives CDR1 LNHDA, CDR2 SQIVND (reference sequence). The CDR3 sequence is 13 residues long. The CDR3 DNA follows: TGTGCCAGTAGTCAACAGGGTGGTACTGAAGCTTTCTTT. This translates into CASSQQGGTEAFF.